Presented here are 8 T cell receptor beta chains from one specimen sequenced in a study of beta chain features in type 1 diabetes. Since all of the isolated RNA was reverse transcribed, expressed TCRB transcripts were what got sequenced. Here immunoSEQ multiplex PCR was the method, and the copy in TCRdb shows in-frame clones only, minus some. Of 250,000 to 350,000 clones listed, 8% to 13% were seen once; the top ten hold around 0.015%. The sequenced material came from naive CD4+ T cells from blood. The receptor set was obtained from a woman aged 25 to 45 in good health.

The gene calls are TRBV18 and TRBJ2-7; tentatively, D is TRBD1 (6 bases). CDR1 is KGHSH, CDR2 LQKENI, per germline. The CDR3 has 14 amino acids. The V gene lost 3 bases and the J gene lost 2 bases, with 11 bases spanning the gap. The CDR3 sequence is CASSPRQAAYEQYF. The CDR3 DNA reads TGTGCCAGCTCACCGAGACAGGCGGCCTACGAGCAGTACTTC.

There are a few counts of this clone. The chain has TRBV5-1 and TRBJ2-3; tentatively, D is TRBD1 (6 bases). The CDR3 has 15 residues. Trimming left V 4 bases short and J 3 bases short, with 15 bases between. Germline loops: CDR1 SGHRS, CDR2 YFSETQ. The CDR3 region has the DNA TGCGCCAGCAGCCCTGGGACACTAGAAACAGATACGCAGTATTTT. This translates into CASSPGTLETDTQYF.

This clone has more than one count but fewer than ten. The gene calls are TRBV9 and TRBJ1-5, with 8 bases lining up with TRBD1. The V gene's germline CDR1 is SGDLS and CDR2 YYNGEE. The CDR3 sequence is 15 residues long. Losses at the gene ends were 0 bases for V and 4 bases for J; bases not matched to a gene: 3. The CDR3 loop is CASSVAGDRNQPQHF. CDR3 nucleotides: TGTGCCAGCAGCGTAGCTGGGGACAGGAATCAGCCCCAGCATTTT.

There are a few counts of this clone. The genes are TRBV5-4 and TRBJ1-5; no clear D. This CDR3 has 12 residues. CDR1 SGHNT and CDR2 YYREEE come from the germline V gene (reference sequence). Trimming took off 0 bases at V and 7 bases at J, with 5 bases between the two ends. This CDR3 reads CASSLAGQPQHF. Written as DNA, the CDR3 is TGTGCCAGCAGCTTGGCCGGGCAGCCCCAGCATTTT.

This clone appeared a few times. The chain combines TRBV28 with TRBJ2-7, with 9 bases aligning to TRBD2. From germline, CDR1 is MDHEN and CDR2 SYDVKM. CDR3 length equals 18 residues. Trimming at V came to 2 bases and at J to 3 bases, leaving 14 bases not matched to a gene. The CDR3 spells CASSLNSVGAGGLYEQYF. For the CDR3, the DNA is TGTGCCAGCAGTTTAAACAGTGTTGGGGCGGGAGGGCTCTACGAGCAGTACTTC. Full variable domain (missing parts from reference TRBV28 and TRBJ2-7): DVKVTQSSRYLVKRTGEKVFLECVQDMDHENMFWYRQDPGLGLRLIYFSYDVKMKEKGDIPEGYSVSREKKERFSLILESASTNQTSMYLCASSLNSVGAGGLYEQYFGPGTRLTVT.

Only a few counts were recorded for this clone. In DNA form, the CDR3 reads TGCAGCGTTACCCCGCGCCTAGCGGACAATGAGCAGTTCTTC. It specifies CSVTPRLADNEQFF. The chain employs TRBV29-1 and TRBJ2-1, with 7 positions matching TRBD2. CDR3 size: 14 residues. In germline, CDR1 is SQVTM, CDR2 ANQGSEA. V dropped 5 bases and J dropped 5; count of bases not matched to a gene: 9.

V usage is TRBV4-2 and J usage is TRBJ2-7, with 12 bases that match TRBD2. CDR1 is LGHNA and CDR2 is YNFKEQ in the germline V gene. Losses at the gene ends were 0 bases for V and 3 bases for J; bases not matched to a gene: 6. This CDR3 is 17 amino acids long. CDR3 sequence (DNA): TGTGCCAGCAGCCAAGAATGGCTAGCGGGAGGGAGCTACGAGCAGTACTTC. Translation: CASSQEWLAGGSYEQYF.

The sample holds a few counts of this clone. Here the CDR3 reads CASSLAGTGAVEQFF. The CDR3 nucleotides read TGTGCCAGCAGCTTGGCTGGGACAGGGGCTGTTGAGCAGTTCTTC. The chain carries TRBV5-6 and TRBJ2-1; 10 positions match TRBD1. The CDR3 runs to 15 residues. Losses at the gene ends were 0 bases for V and 9 bases for J; bases not matched to a gene: 6. CDR1 and CDR2 from the germline V gene are SGHDT and YYEEEE.